This T cell receptor (beta chain) is drawn from a study of blood T cell repertoires in COVID-19. Clones were read by immunoSEQ multiplex PCR, and TCRdb kept only the in-frame ones, dropping some. The sample shows about 270,000 clones, 85% to 90% of them seen only once. Trimming removed 2 bases at V and 3 bases at J, with 10 bases between. Germline V gene lookup returns CDR1 MGHDK and CDR2 SYGVNS. The CDR3 runs 14 residues. The TCR originated in a woman aged 60-75 years in a cohort exposed to, infected with or recovered from COVID-19 (not recorded which). The specimen sequenced was PBMCs or T cells enriched from blood (not recorded which). The chain recombines TRBV25-1 with TRBJ1-1, with D tentatively TRBD1 (5 bases). The CDR3 loop reads CASSEGGAYTEAFF. The CDR3 nucleotides read TGTGCCAGCAGTGAAGGTGGGGCCTACACTGAAGCTTTCTTT.